What follows are 13 T cell receptor beta chains derived from one specimen sequenced in a study of blood T cell repertoires in COVID-19. Only in-frame clones appear in the TCRdb table, and some are missing; sequencing was by immunoSEQ multiplex PCR. In the table there are some 280,000 clones, roughly 80% of which are singletons. Specimen: peripheral blood. All receptors derive from a woman aged 45 to 65 with active or convalescent COVID-19.

A single count supports this clone. This chain connects TRBV7-9 to TRBJ1-1; D gene ambiguous. The CDR3 totals 15 residues. With 0 bases removed from V and 0 bases from J, the gap between germline ends came to 8 bases. Germline V gene lookup returns CDR1 SEHNR and CDR2 FQNEAQ (reference sequence). This CDR3 reads CASSLARSMNTEAFF. The CDR3 DNA reads as TGTGCCAGCAGCTTAGCGCGTAGCATGAACACTGAAGCTTTCTTT.

This clone was seen only a few times. J is TRBJ2-7 and V is TRBV7-9, with a weak D call TRBD2 (6 bases). CDR1 and CDR2 from the germline V gene are SEHNR and FQNEAQ (reference sequence). This CDR3 is built from 16 residues. Trimming removed 1 base at V and 2 bases at J, with 15 bases between. The CDR3, as DNA: TGTGCCAGCAGCTTAGTATTCGGGGGAGGTCCCTACGAGCAGTACTTC. As protein: CASSLVFGGGPYEQYF.

The chain recombines TRBV19 with TRBJ1-2; the D gene is possibly TRBD1 (5 bases). From germline, CDR1 is LNHDA and CDR2 SQIVND (reference sequence). This CDR3 has 16 residues. Trimming left V 6 bases short and J 0 bases short, with 17 bases between. The chain's CDR3 is CASSRTRGFTNYGYTF. The CDR3 coding sequence is TGTGCCAGTAGCCGGACCCGGGGGTTTACTAACTATGGCTACACCTTC.

The chain carries TRBV4-1 and TRBJ2-2, with 8 bases that match TRBD2. Germline V gives CDR1 MGHRA, CDR2 YSYEKL. Germline trimming cut 0 bases from V and 2 bases from J; bases unmatched to any gene: 5. The CDR3 is 17 residues long. Here the CDR3 reads CASSQDFTSGNTGELFF. CDR3 DNA sequence: TGCGCCAGCAGCCAAGATTTTACTAGCGGTAACACCGGGGAGCTGTTTTTT.

A few counts support this clone. V is TRBV19 and J is TRBJ1-1; D ambiguous. In germline, CDR1 is LNHDA, CDR2 SQIVND (reference sequence). V was shortened by 3 bases and J by 1 base, with 6 bases between the two germline ends. There are 13 residues in the CDR3. DNA of the CDR3: TGTGCCAGTAGTATTCAGGAGAACACTGAAGCTTTCTTT. This codes for CASSIQENTEAFF.

The rearrangement joins TRBV5-4 to TRBJ2-6; D may be TRBD1 (6 bases). V was pared by 4 bases and J by 0 bases, with 11 bases between. Germline V gene data show CDR1 as SGHNT and CDR2 as YYREEE (reference sequence). The CDR3 runs 16 residues. CDR3 residues: CASSADRSSGANVLTF. CDR3 nucleotides: TGTGCCAGCAGCGCGGACAGAAGCTCTGGGGCCAACGTCCTGACTTTC.

CDR3 protein: CASSRSGGNTEAFF. The CDR3 nucleotides read TGTGCCAGCAGTAGGTCGGGTGGGAACACTGAAGCTTTCTTT. The V call is TRBV25-1, the J call TRBJ1-1; no clear D. Trimming shortened V by 5 bases and J by 1 base, and 11 bases separated the two germline ends. Germline CDR1 MGHDK, CDR2 SYGVNS. The CDR3 has 14 amino acids.

The chain links TRBV28 to TRBJ1-3, with TRBD1 matching over 7 bases. V gave up 4 bases and J gave up 0 bases; unmatched junction bases: 9. Germline V gene data show CDR1 as MDHEN and CDR2 as SYDVKM. There are 17 residues in the CDR3. The CDR3 sequence: CASSSADRAPSGNTIYF. The CDR3 region has the DNA TGTGCCAGCAGTTCCGCCGACAGGGCCCCCTCTGGAAACACCATATATTTT.

This clone was detected once. The chain combines TRBV7-6 with TRBJ1-2, with D possibly matching TRBD1 (6 bases). CDR1 SGHVS and CDR2 FNYEAQ come from the germline V gene. The V and J ends lost 5 bases and 3 bases respectively, with 13 bases between them. The CDR3 extends over 14 amino acids. The CDR3 nucleotides are TGTGCCAGCAGCCCCACGACAGGCTACTATGGCTACACCTTC. Its protein is CASSPTTGYYGYTF.

The chain combines TRBV11-2 with TRBJ2-1, with D perhaps matching TRBD1 (6 bases). Looked up from germline, CDR1 is SGHAT and CDR2 is FQNNGV. The CDR3 length is 16 residues. Trimming took 2 bases from V and 0 from J, leaving 11 bases between them. In nucleotides, the CDR3 is TGTGCCAGCAGCTTATTGAGGGGGAGCTCCTACAATGAGCAGTTCTTC. Translation gives CASSLLRGSSYNEQFF.

J is TRBJ2-7 and V is TRBV23-1; the match to TRBD2 covers 9 bases. TRBV23-1 is classed as an ORF, of uncertain function. V was clipped by 3 bases and J by 3 bases; unmatched bases: 6. The CDR3 length is 15 residues. The CDR3 protein is CASSHSTSGYYEQYF. DNA of the CDR3: TGCGCCAGCAGTCATTCGACTAGCGGATACTACGAGCAGTACTTC.

The V gene is TRBV5-1, the J gene TRBJ2-5; D is ambiguous. The CDR3 loop spans 14 amino acids. Trimming left V 2 bases short and J 1 base short, with 9 bases between. Germline V gene data show CDR1 as SGHRS and CDR2 as YFSETQ. The CDR3 DNA follows: TGCGCCAGCAGCTTCCGCGGAGTCCAAGAGACCCAGTACTTC. This encodes CASSFRGVQETQYF.

This chain uses TRBV28 with TRBJ1-5; the D gene is possibly TRBD1 (5 bases). V was shortened by 5 bases and J by 3 bases, with 17 bases between the two germline ends. From germline, CDR1 is MDHEN and CDR2 SYDVKM. This CDR3 is 16 amino acids long. The CDR3 spells CASSAWGGALNQPQHF. In DNA form, the CDR3 reads TGTGCCAGCAGTGCCTGGGGAGGGGCCCTCAATCAGCCCCAGCATTTT.